This T cell receptor beta chain was obtained from a study of blood T cell repertoires in COVID-19 (TCRdb year 2020). In terms of the full investigation: Samples from collaborators originated in the United States, Italy and Spain and spanned both the acute and convalescent phases of COVID-19. The material from the prospective study consisted of cDNA or gDNA derived from T cells, B-cell-depleted T cells, or PBMCs. The dataset comprised deeply sampled blood TCRbeta repertoires from subjects exposed to, actively infected with, or recovered from COVID-19. A freely available public database, intended as a resource for researchers studying the immune response to SARS-CoV-2, is where the repertoires were released. Samples came from the ongoing ImmuneRACE study (first 160 participants) plus 1,254 subjects from 6 global collaborators. Sample metadata almost always included a de-identified subject ID, COVID-19 status, age in years and sex. Where available, HLA class I and class II types were taken from metadata supplied by the sample provider and were not determined by assay-based typing.

Beyond this particular receptor, the publication reports: Clinical and demographic metadata were provided uncurated, with the amount varying by source and participant.

Here V drops 4 bases and J drops 3 bases, and the junction holds 6 bases not matched to any gene. From its cysteine to its phenylalanine, the CDR3 spans 15 amino acids. Only CDR3 DNA is held: 45 bases, read in frame from base 1. The germline V gene (reference sequence) yields LNHDA for CDR1 and SQIVND for CDR2. Collaborating institutions collected whole blood in K2EDTA tubes following their own protocols. For TCRbeta analysis, collaborator samples were shipped as frozen whole blood, as isolated PBMCs, or as DNA extracted from either sample type. Concerning this clone: Its antigen has not been determined. Base-call qualities are not available, and no considerably larger clone is one nucleotide away.

TCRbeta CDR3 regions were amplified from genomic DNA by means of the immunoSEQ Assay, a bias-controlled multiplex PCR. Regarding the original processing steps: Nucleated cell counts per sample were estimated from amplification of reference gene primers within the assay. Sequence reads were collapsed and filtered to measure the absolute abundance of every unique TCRbeta CDR3 rearrangement. Productive Simpson clonality was computed per sample as the square root of Simpson's diversity index over productive rearrangements. TCRdb retrieved this table from immuneACCESS and kept in-frame rearrangements only. Not all clones are present; in checked studies, unresolved V genes account for under half, and no reason is known for the remainder. The DNA gave D and trimming, while V, J and clone size come from that table. This sample lists fewer than 250,000 clones; 80% to 90% were detected once. The top ten constitute about 4% of the sample.

This TCR derives from a man in his fifties with acute or convalescent COVID-19. Sequenced material: peripheral blood. The rearranged segments are TRBV19 and TRBJ1-1, with 9 central nucleotides matching TRBD1. The nucleotides are TGTGCCAGTAGTACGGACAGGGGTGGTTACACTGAAGCTTTCTTT. It is translated as CASSTDRGGYTEAFF.